The 27 T cell receptor beta chains in this list originate from one sample, sequenced in a study of blood T cell repertoires in COVID-19 (dated by TCRdb to about 2020). The protocol used for the library was the immunoSEQ multiplex PCR assay. Entries here come from immuneACCESS through TCRdb and include only in-frame sequences with V and J called. Some clones fail to appear in such tables; in the studies checked, an unresolved V gene covers under half of the shortfall, and the cause of the remainder is unknown. The sample table contains about 85,000 clones; only one count was recorded for approximately 78% of them. The ten most abundant clones make up 1.2% of the sample. Material for sequencing was peripheral blood. Receptors originate from an elderly woman with acute or convalescent COVID-19.

The chain employs TRBV7-2 and TRBJ2-1; no reliable D call. The CDR3 loop spans 15 amino acids. V lost 5 bases to trimming and J lost 3 bases, with 14 bases between them. Germline V gene data show CDR1 as SGHTA and CDR2 as FQGNSA. This chain's CDR3 is CASSLAVPNYNEQFF. CDR3 in DNA: TGTGCCAGCAGCCTCGCGGTGCCAAACTACAATGAGCAGTTCTTC.

The chain employs TRBV3-1 (or the pseudogene TRBV3-2) and TRBJ2-7; tentative D call: TRBD2 (6 bases). Trimming left V 7 bases short and J 3 bases short, with 16 bases between. The V gene's germline CDR1 is LGHDT and CDR2 YNNKEL (reference sequence). CDR3 length: 14 residues. The CDR3 DNA follows: TGTGCCAGCAATGAAGGCGGGATGGGCTACGAGCAGTACTTC. The encoded protein is CASNEGGMGYEQYF.

The CDR3 DNA reads as TGTGCCAGTAGTCTTGCGGGAGACACAGATACGCAGTATTTT. This codes for CASSLAGDTDTQYF. The V call is TRBV19, the J call TRBJ2-3; 7 bases line up with TRBD2. Germline CDR1 reads LNHDA; CDR2 reads SQIVND (reference sequence). CDR3 length: 14 amino acids. V lost 5 bases, J lost 2 bases, and 4 bases stayed unmatched.

V is TRBV7-8 and J is TRBJ2-1; D not resolved. The CDR3 sequence is 11 residues long. Germline values: CDR1 SGHVS, CDR2 FQNEAQ. V was pared by 2 bases and J by 10 bases, with 6 bases between. The DNA of the CDR3 is TGTGCCAGCAGCTTATGGCGGGAGCAGTTCTTC. Protein product: CASSLWREQFF.

This clone was counted a single time. The chain links TRBV19 to TRBJ2-2; 8 bases map to TRBD2. Unmatched junction bases numbered 20, after V lost 3 bases and J lost 8 bases. Germline-derived CDR1 and CDR2 are LNHDA and SQIVND (reference sequence). CDR3 length: 19 residues. Here the CDR3 reads CASSMNSGLGAPRGGELFF. CDR3 in DNA: TGTGCCAGTAGTATGAACTCGGGACTAGGGGCCCCCAGAGGTGGGGAGCTGTTTTTT.

The chain uses TRBV6-2 or TRBV6-3 and TRBJ2-3; 12 nucleotides line up with TRBD2. Per germline, CDR1 MNHEY and CDR2 SVGEGT. J lost 4 bases, V lost 5 bases, and 10 bases had no gene match. The CDR3 is 17 residues long. CDR3 sequence (DNA): TGTGCCAGCAGTCCGTCTCAACTAGCGGGAGGCCCAGATACGCAGTATTTT. This codes for CASSPSQLAGGPDTQYF.

This clone was seen once. The rearrangement links TRBV5-1 to TRBJ2-7, with TRBD2 as a possible D gene (5 bases). V lost 0 bases to trimming and J lost 7 bases, with 14 bases between them. The CDR3 is 14 residues long. Germline-derived CDR1 and CDR2 are SGHRS and YFSETQ. CDR3 amino acids: CASSLAGEGREQYF. CDR3 DNA: TGCGCCAGCAGCTTGGCCGGAGAGGGTAGGGAGCAGTACTTC.

The rearrangement links TRBV6-5 to TRBJ2-5; 8 nucleotides agree with TRBD1. The CDR3 sequence is 13 residues long. The junction had 3 bases not matched to a gene; V was cut back by 5 bases and J by 4 bases. From germline, CDR1 is MNHEY and CDR2 SVGAGI. CDR3 sequence reads: CASSQGAVETQYF. The CDR3 DNA follows: TGTGCCAGCAGTCAGGGGGCGGTAGAGACCCAGTACTTC.

The chain has TRBV5-6 and TRBJ1-1; maybe TRBD1 (6 bases). CDR3 length: 14 residues. Trimming removed 1 base from V and 0 bases from J, with 7 bases in between. Per germline, CDR1 SGHDT and CDR2 YYEEEE. For the CDR3, the DNA is TGTGCCAGCAGCTTGAGGACAGTGAACACTGAAGCTTTCTTT. Residues: CASSLRTVNTEAFF.

V is TRBV6-2 or TRBV6-3 and J is TRBJ1-5; 9 nucleotides line up with TRBD1. Germline loops: CDR1 MNHEY, CDR2 SVGEGT. The trim removed 6 bases at V and 4 bases at J, leaving 10 bases unmatched. CDR3 length: 16 amino acids. CDR3 sequence reads: CASSRGGTGTNQPQHF. CDR3 coding DNA: TGTGCCAGCAGCCGCGGCGGGACAGGGACGAATCAGCCCCAGCATTTT.

J is TRBJ1-5 and V is TRBV6-1, with 10 bases identical to TRBD1. CDR1 and CDR2 from the germline V gene are MNHNS and SASEGT. V lost 4 bases, J lost 2 bases, and 5 bases stayed unmatched. The CDR3 has 16 amino acids. CDR3 bases: TGTGCCAGCAGTGTAGGGACAGGGGTTGGCAATCAGCCCCAGCATTTT. The encoded protein is CASSVGTGVGNQPQHF.

By sample fraction, this clone is medium-sized (0.01 to 0.1%). The V call is TRBV4-1, the J call TRBJ2-1, with D possibly matching TRBD2 (6 bases). V was trimmed by 3 bases and J by 10 bases, leaving 22 bases between them. This CDR3 contains 16 residues. Germline V CDR1 and CDR2: MGHRA, YSYEKL. The CDR3 coding sequence is TGCGCCAGCAGCCATCCCGGGACTCCCCCCGGGGAGGAGCAGTTCTTC. Translation gives CASSHPGTPPGEEQFF.

The chain combines TRBV3-1 (or the pseudogene TRBV3-2) with TRBJ2-1; possibly TRBD1 for D (5 bases). Germline CDR1 reads LGHDT; CDR2 reads YNNKEL (reference sequence). Between the trimmed V and J ends, which lost 1 base and 6 bases, there was a span of 13 bases. This CDR3 is built from 15 residues. CDR3 sequence reads: CASSQGGAGINEQFF. The CDR3 nucleotides are TGTGCCAGCAGCCAAGGGGGCGCAGGGATCAATGAGCAGTTCTTC.

The chain combines TRBV4-2 with TRBJ2-3; 10 nucleotides align to TRBD2. J lost 3 bases, V lost 4 bases, and 16 bases had no gene match. This CDR3 comprises 19 residues. Germline CDR1 LGHNA, CDR2 YNFKEQ. The CDR3 here is CASSRSPFPSSGSTDTQYF. CDR3 nucleotide sequence: TGTGCCAGCAGCCGAAGCCCTTTCCCGTCTAGCGGGAGTACAGATACGCAGTATTTT.

The chain has TRBV7-9 and TRBJ1-6, with D possibly matching TRBD1 (6 bases). The V end lost 5 bases, the J end lost 7 bases, and 15 bases lay between the germline ends. The CDR3 has 15 residues. Germline CDR1 and CDR2: SEHNR and FQNEAQ (reference sequence). For the CDR3, the DNA is TGTGCCAGCAGCACCGCGACAGGATTGAATTCACCCCTCCACTTT. This codes for CASSTATGLNSPLHF.

The chain is built from TRBV6-6 and TRBJ2-7; 9 bases are shared with TRBD1. The CDR3 has 14 amino acids. CDR1 MNHNY and CDR2 SVGAGI come from the germline V gene (reference sequence). J was trimmed by 5 bases and V by 4 bases; bases with no gene match: 6. The CDR3 loop is CASSLGQGTHEQYF. The CDR3 DNA reads as TGTGCCAGCAGTTTGGGACAGGGTACCCACGAGCAGTACTTC.

The chain couples TRBV27 to TRBJ2-7; D uncertain. The V gene's germline CDR1 is MNHEY and CDR2 SMNVEV (reference sequence). V lost 7 bases to trimming and J lost 3 bases, with 10 bases between them. The CDR3 has 12 amino acids. DNA of the CDR3: TGTGCCAGCATCTCCCCTCGCTACGAGCAGTACTTC. Amino acids: CASISPRYEQYF.

The chain joins TRBV5-1 to TRBJ2-2, with 8 bases fitting TRBD1. This CDR3 is built from 15 residues. Trimming removed 3 bases from V and 3 bases from J; junction bases left unmatched: 4. CDR1 and CDR2 from the germline V gene are SGHRS and YFSETQ. CDR3 sequence: CASSSTGADTGELFF. CDR3 nucleotide sequence: TGCGCCAGCAGCTCGACAGGGGCGGACACCGGGGAGCTGTTTTTT.

This sequence joins TRBV3-1 (or the pseudogene TRBV3-2) and TRBJ2-2, with D maybe TRBD1 (5 bases). The CDR3 runs 17 residues. CDR1 LGHDT and CDR2 YNNKEL come from the germline V gene (reference sequence). With 5 bases removed from V and 5 bases from J, the gap between germline ends came to 21 bases. Here the CDR3 reads CASSFMFRQPGTGELFF. DNA of the CDR3: TGTGCCAGCAGCTTTATGTTCCGACAGCCAGGGACCGGGGAGCTGTTTTTT.

The chain combines TRBV6-5 with TRBJ1-6; no clear D gene. Germline assignment: CDR1 MNHEY and CDR2 SVGAGI. This CDR3 has 14 amino acids. V lost 5 bases and J lost 1, with 6 bases in between. The CDR3 region is CASSRTSYNSPLHF. In DNA, the CDR3 is TGTGCCAGCAGTCGGACTTCCTATAATTCACCCCTCCACTTT.

The gene calls are TRBV15 and TRBJ2-3; TRBD1 matches at 8 bases. The CDR3 is 15 residues long. In germline, CDR1 is LNHNV, CDR2 YYDKDF (reference sequence). With V trimmed by 5 bases and J by 4 bases, 8 bases remained unmatched. The CDR3 spells CATSFDRGISDTQYF. CDR3 coding DNA: TGTGCCACCAGCTTCGACAGGGGTATATCAGATACGCAGTATTTT.

This rearrangement joins TRBV28 to TRBJ1-3; D is possibly TRBD1 (5 bases). CDR1 and CDR2 (germline): MDHEN, SYDVKM. V dropped 3 bases and J dropped 2 bases, with 20 bases sitting between them. The CDR3 has 18 amino acids. This CDR3 reads CASSFKRDFLPTGNTIYF. Written as DNA, the CDR3 is TGTGCCAGCAGTTTCAAGCGGGACTTCTTGCCGACTGGAAACACCATATATTTT.

J is TRBJ2-2 and V is TRBV20-1, with D hard to call. The V and J ends lost 5 bases and 7 bases respectively, with 5 bases between them. This CDR3 comprises 10 residues. Germline V gene sequence: CDR1 DFQATT, CDR2 SNEGSKA (reference sequence). The CDR3 bases are TGCAGTGCTTTTATCGGGGAGCTGTTTTTT. Translated: CSAFIGELFF.

J is TRBJ2-5 and V is TRBV19; 12 nucleotides line up with TRBD2. The CDR3 length is 16 residues. Germline V CDR1 and CDR2: LNHDA, SQIVND (reference sequence). The ends lost 3 bases at V and 2 bases at J; junction bases unmatched: 4. In DNA, the CDR3 is TGTGCCAGTAGTATTGGGACTAGCGGGCTTCAAGAGACCCAGTACTTC. Its translation is CASSIGTSGLQETQYF.

The chain links TRBV4-1 to TRBJ2-2; D might be TRBD2 (5 bases). Between the trimmed V and J ends, which lost 0 bases and 2 bases, there was a span of 10 bases. The CDR3 is made up of 16 amino acids. From germline, CDR1 is MGHRA and CDR2 YSYEKL. The CDR3 spells CASSQDPGYNTGELFF. CDR3 bases: TGCGCCAGCAGCCAAGATCCGGGATACAACACCGGGGAGCTGTTTTTT.

CDR3: CSIKRGLASNEQFF. As DNA, the CDR3 is TGCAGCATAAAGAGGGGACTAGCGAGCAATGAGCAGTTCTTC. The rearrangement joins TRBV29-1 to TRBJ2-1; 10 bases fit TRBD2. The germline V gene has CDR1 SQVTM and CDR2 ANQGSEA. V lost 8 bases to trimming and J lost 6 bases; unmatched junction nucleotides: 10. The CDR3 runs 14 residues.

The chain combines TRBV2 with TRBJ2-3, with TRBD2 matching 12 bases. The CDR3 contains 16 residues. The germline CDR1 and CDR2 sequences are SNHLY and FYNNEI. The ends lost 2 bases at V and 2 bases at J; junction bases unmatched: 2. The CDR3 here is CASSERTSGDTDTQYF. In DNA form, the CDR3 reads TGTGCCAGCAGTGAACGGACTAGCGGGGACACAGATACGCAGTATTTT.